The 27 T cell receptor beta chains below come from one sample, sequenced in a study of T cells after yellow fever vaccination. From the 5' RACE reads, TCRdb called clonotypes with MiXCR, one entry per CDR3 protein. The table includes 150,000 to 200,000 distinct CDR3 sequences, around 7.2% detected once. Sequenced material: CD4+ T cells sorted from PBMCs, taken roughly 5 days after the first yellow fever vaccination. The source is a young man who received the YFV17D yellow fever vaccine.

At least ten counts were recorded for this clonotype. The junction departs from germline at one end; a sequencing error may be responsible. The chain couples TRBV18 to TRBJ2-5, with unresolved D. Germline V lookup: CDR1 KGHSH, CDR2 LQKENI. The CDR3 contains 13 residues. The CDR3 region has the DNA TGCGCCAGCAGCCCCGGCAGTCAAGAGACCCAGTACTTC. It encodes CASSPGSQETQYF.

The chain combines TRBV7-3 with TRBJ2-1; D is unclear. Germline V lookup: CDR1 SGHTA, CDR2 FQGTGA. The V gene lost 3 bases and the J gene lost 10 bases, with 7 bases spanning the gap. The CDR3 loop spans 11 amino acids. In DNA, the CDR3 is TGTGCCAGCAGCTTCGGCAGCGAGCAGTTCTTC. Translated: CASSFGSEQFF.

At least ten counts were recorded for this clonotype. This chain uses TRBV11-2 with TRBJ2-3; weak D call: TRBD1 (5 bases). Germline V gene sequence: CDR1 SGHAT, CDR2 FQNNGV. V was pared by 5 bases and J by 5 bases, with 14 bases between. The CDR3 runs to 14 residues. The CDR3 DNA follows: TGTGCCAGCAGCCTCAATCCAAGGGGAGATACGCAGTATTTT. Translating it yields CASSLNPRGDTQYF.

The chain recombines TRBV4-3 with TRBJ2-2; D remains ambiguous. V was shortened by 1 base and J by 5 bases, with 17 bases between the two germline ends. The CDR3 consists of 17 residues. Germline lookup yields CDR1 LGHNA and CDR2 YSLEER. CDR3 DNA: TGCGCCAGCAGCCAAGGGGGTTCAGACCAATCAACCGGGGAGCTGTTTTTT. It codes for CASSQGGSDQSTGELFF.

This clonotype was counted between two and nine times. The V call is TRBV7-2, the J call TRBJ2-5; D possibly corresponds to TRBD2 (6 bases). This CDR3 comprises 16 residues. V lost 1 base, J lost 3 bases, and 15 bases lay in between. The V gene's germline CDR1 is SGHTA and CDR2 FQGNSA. CDR3 in DNA: TGTGCCAGCAGCTTAGGGGGGGACCGCCGCAAAGAGACCCAGTACTTC. Translation gives CASSLGGDRRKETQYF.

This clonotype showed up many times. The chain combines TRBV7-3 with TRBJ2-7; no definite D call. Germline CDR1 and CDR2: SGHTA and FQGTGA. The CDR3 loop spans 12 amino acids. CDR3 amino acids: CATSPPTYEQYV. The DNA of the CDR3 is TGTGCCACCAGCCCTCCTACCTACGAGCAGTACGTC.

This clonotype has a count of ten or more. The rearrangement joins TRBV20-1 to TRBJ2-1; 7 nucleotides align to TRBD2. J was trimmed by 11 bases and V by 8 bases; bases with no gene match: 21. The germline V gene has CDR1 DFQATT and CDR2 SNEGSKA (reference sequence). CDR3 length: 15 residues. The CDR3 coding sequence is TGCAGTACCTTCTCCGAGCGGGGAGCCCTGGGGAAGCAGTTCTTC. Amino acid sequence: CSTFSERGALGKQFF.

This clonotype was detected ten times or more. V and J are TRBV5-1 and TRBJ2-1, with 8 bases lining up with TRBD2. This CDR3 has 13 amino acids. Germline V CDR1 and CDR2: SGHRS, YFSETQ. After removal of 2 bases from V and 9 bases from J, the junction contained 4 bases not matched to a gene. CDR3 loop: CASSLRLASEQFF. The DNA of the CDR3 is TGCGCCAGCAGCTTACGACTAGCGTCTGAGCAGTTCTTC.

This clonotype was detected ten times or more. This chain connects TRBV20-1 to TRBJ2-1; the D gene could be TRBD1 or TRBD2 (6 bases each). The length of the CDR3 is 15 residues. The V gene's germline CDR1 is DFQATT and CDR2 SNEGSKA (reference sequence). V gave up 3 bases and J gave up 2 bases, with 14 bases separating them. The CDR3 loop is CSASGGGLAYNEQFF. For the CDR3, the DNA is TGCAGTGCTAGCGGGGGCGGGTTGGCCTACAATGAGCAGTTCTTC.

Concerning this clonotype itself: A much larger clone lies a single base off, so this may be a read error. The V and J genes are TRBV2 and TRBJ2-7; 10 bases align to TRBD2. The CDR3 has 14 amino acids. Germline V lookup: CDR1 SNHLY, CDR2 FYNNEI. CDR3 sequence: CASRASSGGYGQYF. CDR3 DNA: TGTGCCAGCAGGGCTTCTAGCGGGGGCTACGGGCAGTACTTC. Based on the CDR3 plus reference TRBV2 and TRBJ2-7, the full variable domain is EPEVTQTPSHQVTQMGQEVILRCVPISNHLYFYWYRQILGQKVEFLVSFYNNEISEKSEIFDDQFSVERPDGSNFTLKIRSTKLEDSAMYFCASRASSGGYGQYFGPGTRLTVT.

A word on this clonotype: A much bigger clone sits one base away, suggesting this may be a read error. J is TRBJ1-4 and V is TRBV7-3; no firm D call. The V end lost 11 bases, the J end lost 4 bases, and 14 bases lay between the germline ends. CDR1 and CDR2 (germline): SGHTA, FQGTGA. The CDR3 is 13 amino acids. In nucleotides, the CDR3 is TGTGCCGTACCCCCCGGGGATAATGAAAAACTGTTTTTT. Amino acid sequence: CAVPPGDNEKLFF. The full variable domain, completed using reference TRBV7-3 and TRBJ1-4, is GAGVSQTPSNKVTEKGKYVELRCDPISGHTALYWYRQSLGQGPEFLIYFQGTGAADDSGLPNDRFFAVRPEGSVSTLKIQRTERGDSAVYLCAVPPGDNEKLFFGSGTQLSVL.

This clonotype was counted many times. The chain has TRBV13 and TRBJ2-7; D is possibly TRBD1 or TRBD2 (5 bases each). Trimming removed 3 bases from V and 2 bases from J, with 11 bases in between. The CDR3 is 14 amino acids. CDR1 and CDR2 (germline): PRHDT, FYEKMQ (reference sequence). The DNA of the CDR3 is TGTGCCAGCAGCTTGCCGGGACCTACCTACGAGCAGTACTTC. This codes for CASSLPGPTYEQYF.

This clonotype was detected many times. V gene TRBV12-3 or TRBV12-4 combines with J gene TRBJ2-2, with no clear D. The CDR3 runs to 11 residues. V lost 5 bases and J lost 7, with 5 bases in between. Written as DNA, the CDR3 is TGTGCCAGCAGTCACGGCGGGGAGCTGTTTTTT. Protein: CASSHGGELFF.

This clonotype was seen more than once but under ten times. The rearrangement joins TRBV12-3 or TRBV12-4 to TRBJ1-3; 9 bases align to TRBD1. V lost 6 bases to trimming and J lost 2 bases; unmatched junction nucleotides: 5. The CDR3 extends over 15 amino acids. The CDR3 reads CASRTNRGPGNTIYF. The CDR3 bases are TGTGCCAGCAGGACCAACAGGGGGCCTGGAAACACCATATATTTT.

This clonotype has at least ten counts. The chain employs TRBV7-2 and TRBJ2-2, with a weak D call TRBD2 (6 bases). Germline loops: CDR1 SGHTA, CDR2 FQGNSA. V lost 1 base and J lost 4, with 13 bases in between. The CDR3 is made up of 16 amino acids. The DNA for the CDR3 is TGTGCCAGCAGCTTAGTGGGGGGAGCGAGCACCGGGGAGCTGTTTTTT. It specifies CASSLVGGASTGELFF.

This clonotype came up many times. The CDR3 reads CASSDRLKTEAFF. The CDR3 coding sequence is TGTGCCAGCAGTGACAGGTTAAAGACTGAAGCTTTCTTT. The chain couples TRBV2 to TRBJ1-1; no clear D. The V end lost 3 bases, the J end lost 5 bases, and 10 bases lay between the germline ends. The germline gives CDR1 SNHLY, CDR2 FYNNEI. The CDR3 totals 13 residues.

In its sample, this clonotype was seen a few times. The DNA for the CDR3 is TGTGCCAGCAGTTACTCGGGGACAGGGGATCTCGATGAGCAGTTCTTC. It specifies CASSYSGTGDLDEQFF. The chain uses TRBV6-5 and TRBJ2-1; 10 bases line up with TRBD1. The CDR3 runs to 16 residues. V shed 0 bases, J shed 8 bases, and the junction held 7 bases outside the gene matches. CDR1 MNHEY and CDR2 SVGAGI come from the germline V gene.

This rearrangement joins TRBV6-5 to TRBJ1-6; D possibly corresponds to TRBD1 (6 bases). V shed 6 bases and J shed 9 bases, with 21 bases lying between them. CDR1 is MNHEY and CDR2 is SVGAGI in the germline V gene. This CDR3 contains 16 residues. This CDR3 is CASRQGAYAEASPLHF. CDR3 DNA: TGTGCCAGCAGACAGGGAGCGTACGCCGAGGCTTCACCCCTCCACTTT.

This clonotype came up a few times. Because the CDR3's place on the DNA is in doubt, the DNA is left out and the CDR3 is given as listed by TCRdb. The chain carries TRBV21-1 and TRBJ2-7; the table's D call TRBD1 went unverified against the DNA. TRBV21-1 is labeled a pseudogene. A total of 18 residues make up the CDR3, ends included. This chain's CDR3 is CASSRGYFCGGPVYEQYV.

This clonotype was found many times. J is TRBJ2-5 and V is TRBV6-1; 11 positions match TRBD2. V dropped 7 bases and J dropped 2; count of bases not matched to a gene: 6. This CDR3 spans 15 amino acids. Germline CDR1 is MNHNS and CDR2 is SASEGT. The chain's CDR3 is CASTWTSGFQETQYF. The CDR3 DNA reads as TGTGCCAGCACCTGGACTAGCGGGTTTCAAGAGACCCAGTACTTC.

In its sample, this clonotype was seen many times. The J gene is TRBJ2-1, the V gene TRBV3-1; D perhaps matches TRBD1 (5 bases). Germline V gene sequence: CDR1 LGHDT, CDR2 YNNKEL (reference sequence). The V end lost 4 bases, the J end lost 7 bases, and 5 bases lay between the germline ends. CDR3 length: 11 amino acids. CDR3 sequence reads: CASSRQNEQFF. The CDR3 nucleotides read TGTGCCAGCAGCCGACAGAATGAGCAGTTCTTC.

Comment on this clonotype: A read error may explain this, as a much larger clone is one base away. The CDR3, as DNA: TGTGCCAGCAGGGACAGGGTAGAACTAATGGACAATGAGCAGTTCTTC. Protein product: CASRDRVELMDNEQFF. The genes are TRBV7-9 and TRBJ2-1; 8 bases agree with TRBD1. V was pared by 6 bases and J by 5 bases, with 12 bases of the junction left unmatched. Germline CDR1 reads SEHNR; CDR2 reads FQNEAQ (reference sequence). There are 16 residues in the CDR3.

This clonotype was seen a few times. The J gene is TRBJ1-1, the V gene TRBV6-2 or TRBV6-3; D is possibly TRBD1 (6 bases). V dropped 0 bases and J dropped 2 bases, with 10 bases sitting between them. This CDR3 is 15 amino acids long. From germline, CDR1 is MNHEY and CDR2 SVGEGT. The CDR3 spells CASSYSGQLNTEAFF. The CDR3 nucleotides read TGTGCCAGCAGTTACTCTGGACAGCTAAACACTGAAGCTTTCTTT.

This clonotype showed up many times. V and J are TRBV27 and TRBJ1-4; no clear D. CDR1 and CDR2 from the germline V gene are MNHEY and SMNVEV (reference sequence). CDR3 length: 15 amino acids. The V gene lost 6 bases and the J gene lost 0 bases, with 11 bases spanning the gap. This CDR3 reads CASSPVWATNEKLFF. The CDR3 coding sequence is TGTGCCAGCAGCCCCGTTTGGGCAACTAATGAAAAACTGTTTTTT.

V is TRBV7-2 and J is TRBJ1-4; the D is unclear. Germline assignment: CDR1 SGHTA and CDR2 FQGNSA. The CDR3 is 13 residues long. With 2 bases removed from V and 3 bases from J, the gap between germline ends came to 4 bases. CDR3 residues: CASSLNPNEKLFF. As DNA, the CDR3 is TGTGCCAGCAGCTTAAACCCTAATGAAAAACTGTTTTTT.

This clonotype was counted ten times or more. The genes are TRBV19 and TRBJ1-1, with D unclear. The CDR3 length is 14 residues. Trimming shortened V by 4 bases and J by 4 bases, and 13 bases separated the two germline ends. Germline assignment: CDR1 LNHDA and CDR2 SQIVND (reference sequence). DNA of the CDR3: TGTGCCAGTAGTACTTTCAGTTTGGGCACTGAAGCTTTCTTT. This translates into CASSTFSLGTEAFF.

This clonotype turned up a few times. The rearrangement joins TRBV20-1 to TRBJ2-3, with 9 bases that match TRBD1. This CDR3 spans 14 amino acids. Germline CDR1 DFQATT, CDR2 SNEGSKA (reference sequence). V was pared by 3 bases and J by 1 base, with 2 bases of the junction left unmatched. Here the CDR3 reads CSASTGGGTDTQYF. CDR3 sequence (DNA): TGCAGTGCTAGCACAGGGGGCGGCACAGATACGCAGTATTTT.